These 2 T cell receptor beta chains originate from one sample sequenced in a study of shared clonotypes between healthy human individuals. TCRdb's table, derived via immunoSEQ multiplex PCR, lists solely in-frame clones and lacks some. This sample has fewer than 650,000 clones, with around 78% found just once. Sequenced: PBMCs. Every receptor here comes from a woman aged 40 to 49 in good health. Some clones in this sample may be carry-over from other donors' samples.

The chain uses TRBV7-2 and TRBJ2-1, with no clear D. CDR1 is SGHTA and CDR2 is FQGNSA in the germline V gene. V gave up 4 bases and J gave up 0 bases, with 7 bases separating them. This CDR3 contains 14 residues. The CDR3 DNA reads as TGTGCCAGCAGCTCCACGAGCTCCTACAATGAGCAGTTCTTC. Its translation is CASSSTSSYNEQFF.

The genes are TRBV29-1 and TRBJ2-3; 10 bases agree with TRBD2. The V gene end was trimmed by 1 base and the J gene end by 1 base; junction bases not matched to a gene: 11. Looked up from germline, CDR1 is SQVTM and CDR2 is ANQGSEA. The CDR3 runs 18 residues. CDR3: CSVEGLAGVGSGTDTQYF. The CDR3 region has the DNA TGCAGCGTTGAAGGGCTAGCGGGAGTGGGTTCGGGCACAGATACGCAGTATTTT.